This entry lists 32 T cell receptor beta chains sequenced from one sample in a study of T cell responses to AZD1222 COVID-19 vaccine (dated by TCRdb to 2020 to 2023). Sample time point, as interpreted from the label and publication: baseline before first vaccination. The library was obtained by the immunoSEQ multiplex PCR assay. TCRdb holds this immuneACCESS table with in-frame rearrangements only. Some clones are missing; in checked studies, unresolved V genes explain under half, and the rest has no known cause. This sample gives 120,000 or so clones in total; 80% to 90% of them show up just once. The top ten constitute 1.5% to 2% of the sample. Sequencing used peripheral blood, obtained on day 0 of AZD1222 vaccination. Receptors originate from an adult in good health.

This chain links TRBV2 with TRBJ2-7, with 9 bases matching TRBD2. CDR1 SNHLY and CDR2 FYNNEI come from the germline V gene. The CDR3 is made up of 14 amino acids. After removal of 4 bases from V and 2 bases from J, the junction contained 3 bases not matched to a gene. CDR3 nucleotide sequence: TGTGCCAGCAGTGGACTAGCGGCTACCTACGAGCAGTACTTC. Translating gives CASSGLAATYEQYF.

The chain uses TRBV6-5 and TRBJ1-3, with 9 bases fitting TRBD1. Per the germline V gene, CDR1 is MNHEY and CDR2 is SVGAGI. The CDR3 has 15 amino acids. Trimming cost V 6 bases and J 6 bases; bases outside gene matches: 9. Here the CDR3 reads CASRTPGQGLNTIYF. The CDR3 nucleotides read TGTGCCAGCAGAACGCCGGGACAGGGACTAAACACCATATATTTT.

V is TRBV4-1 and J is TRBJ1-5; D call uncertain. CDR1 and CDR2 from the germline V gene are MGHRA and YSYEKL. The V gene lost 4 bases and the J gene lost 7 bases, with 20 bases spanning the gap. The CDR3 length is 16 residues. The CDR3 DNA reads TGCGCCAGCAGCCCTACTACCCCCGCCCTTGGGCAGCCCCAGCATTTT. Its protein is CASSPTTPALGQPQHF.

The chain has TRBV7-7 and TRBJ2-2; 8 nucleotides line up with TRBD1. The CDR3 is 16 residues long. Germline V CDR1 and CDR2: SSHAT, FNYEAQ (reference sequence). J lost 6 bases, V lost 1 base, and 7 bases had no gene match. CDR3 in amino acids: CASSLEAGGGPGELFF. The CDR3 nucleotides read TGTGCCAGCAGCTTAGAAGCAGGGGGCGGACCCGGGGAGCTGTTTTTT.

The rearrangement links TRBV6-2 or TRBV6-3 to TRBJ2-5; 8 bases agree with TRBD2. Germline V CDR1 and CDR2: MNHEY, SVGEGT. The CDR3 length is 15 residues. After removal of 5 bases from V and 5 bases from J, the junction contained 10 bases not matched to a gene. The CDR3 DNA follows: TGTGCCAGCAGTAAATTTTCTAGCGGGCCGGAGACCCAGTACTTC. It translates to CASSKFSSGPETQYF.

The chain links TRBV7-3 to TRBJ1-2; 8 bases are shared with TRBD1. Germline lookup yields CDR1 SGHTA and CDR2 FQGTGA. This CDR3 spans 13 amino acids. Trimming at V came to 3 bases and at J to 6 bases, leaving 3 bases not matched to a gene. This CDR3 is CASSLDREDGYTF. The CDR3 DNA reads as TGTGCCAGCAGCTTGGACAGGGAGGATGGCTACACCTTC.

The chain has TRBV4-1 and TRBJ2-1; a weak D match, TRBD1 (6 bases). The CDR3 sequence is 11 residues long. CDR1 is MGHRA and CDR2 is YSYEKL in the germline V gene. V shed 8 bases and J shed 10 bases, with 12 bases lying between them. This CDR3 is CASGRDIEQFF. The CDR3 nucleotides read TGCGCCAGCGGCCGGGACATAGAGCAGTTCTTC.

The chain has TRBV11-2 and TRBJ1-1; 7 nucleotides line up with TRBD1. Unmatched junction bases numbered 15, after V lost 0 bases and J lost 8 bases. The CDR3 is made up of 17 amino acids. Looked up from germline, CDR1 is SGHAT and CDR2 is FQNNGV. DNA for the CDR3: TGTGCCAGCAGCTTAGATGGGGGACAGACCAAATTGGAGGAAGCTTTCTTT. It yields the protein CASSLDGGQTKLEEAFF.

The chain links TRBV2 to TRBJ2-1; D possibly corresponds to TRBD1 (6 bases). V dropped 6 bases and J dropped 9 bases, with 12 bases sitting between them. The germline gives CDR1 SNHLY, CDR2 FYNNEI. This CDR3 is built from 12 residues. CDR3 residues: CASRYRVPEQFF. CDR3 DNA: TGTGCCAGCAGGTACAGGGTGCCTGAGCAGTTCTTC.

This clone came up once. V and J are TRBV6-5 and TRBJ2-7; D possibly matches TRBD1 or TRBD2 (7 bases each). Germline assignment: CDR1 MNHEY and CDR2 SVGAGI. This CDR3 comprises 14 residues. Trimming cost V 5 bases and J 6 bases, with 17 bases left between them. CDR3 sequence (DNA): TGTGCCAGCAGTCCCAACAGGGGAGGGCGCGAGCAGTACTTC. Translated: CASSPNRGGREQYF.

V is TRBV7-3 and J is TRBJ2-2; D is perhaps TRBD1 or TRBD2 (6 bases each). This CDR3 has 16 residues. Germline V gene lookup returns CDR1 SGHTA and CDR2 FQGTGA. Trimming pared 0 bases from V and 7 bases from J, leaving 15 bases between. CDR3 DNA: TGTGCCAGCAGCTTAACCGGGGGCCTAACAAGCGGGGAGCTGTTTTTT. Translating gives CASSLTGGLTSGELFF.

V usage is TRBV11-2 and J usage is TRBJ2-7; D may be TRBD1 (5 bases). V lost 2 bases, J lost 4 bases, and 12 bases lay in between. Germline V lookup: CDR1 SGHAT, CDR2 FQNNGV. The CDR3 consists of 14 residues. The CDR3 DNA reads TGTGCCAGCAGCTTAACTCGACAGTCTTACGAGCAGTACTTC. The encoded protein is CASSLTRQSYEQYF.

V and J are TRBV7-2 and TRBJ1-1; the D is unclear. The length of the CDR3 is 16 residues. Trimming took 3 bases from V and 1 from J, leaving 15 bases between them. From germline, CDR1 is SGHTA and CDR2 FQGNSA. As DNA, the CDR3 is TGTGCCAGCAGCTTGGCCTTGTTGGGGAGGAACACTGAAGCTTTCTTT. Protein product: CASSLALLGRNTEAFF.

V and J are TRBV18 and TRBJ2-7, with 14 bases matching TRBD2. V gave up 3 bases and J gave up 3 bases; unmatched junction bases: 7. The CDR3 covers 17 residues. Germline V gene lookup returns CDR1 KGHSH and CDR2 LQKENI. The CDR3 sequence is CASSPGLAGEVGYEQYF. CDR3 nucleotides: TGTGCCAGCTCACCGGGACTAGCGGGAGAAGTTGGCTACGAGCAGTACTTC. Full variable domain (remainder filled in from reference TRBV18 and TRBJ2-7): NAGVMQNPRHLVRRRGQEARLRCSPMKGHSHVYWYRQLPEEGLKFMVYLQKENIIDESGMPKERFSAEFPKEGPSILRIQQVVRGDSAAYFCASSPGLAGEVGYEQYFGPGTRLTVT.

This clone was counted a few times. CDR3 in DNA: TGTGCCAGCAGGGACCTTGGGGGGATCAATCAGCCCCAGCATTTT. The encoded protein is CASRDLGGINQPQHF. The chain is built from TRBV6-5 and TRBJ1-5, with D possibly TRBD1 on 5 matching bases. Germline V gene data show CDR1 as MNHEY and CDR2 as SVGAGI. The germline V and J ends were trimmed by 6 bases and 3 bases, with 15 bases remaining between them. The CDR3 runs 15 residues.

CDR3 amino acids: CAWSVAADGNTIYF. CDR3 sequence (DNA): TGTGCCTGGAGTGTTGCAGCAGACGGAAACACCATATATTTT. The V and J genes are TRBV30 and TRBJ1-3; D is unresolved. V was shortened by 0 bases and J by 4 bases, with 10 bases between the two germline ends. The CDR3 sequence is 14 residues long. Germline V gene sequence: CDR1 GTSNPN, CDR2 SVGIG (reference sequence).

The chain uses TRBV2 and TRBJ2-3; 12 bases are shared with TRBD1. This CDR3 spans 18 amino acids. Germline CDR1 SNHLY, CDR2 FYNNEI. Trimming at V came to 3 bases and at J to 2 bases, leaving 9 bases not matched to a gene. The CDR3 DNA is TGTGCCAGCAGTGAGACTGGGACAGGGGGCCTCTACACAGATACGCAGTATTTT. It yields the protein CASSETGTGGLYTDTQYF.

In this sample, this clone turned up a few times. In DNA form, the CDR3 reads TGCGCCAGCAGCCCAGGTTCTTCGGGAAACACCATATATTTT. Amino acids: CASSPGSSGNTIYF. The chain employs TRBV5-1 and TRBJ1-3; D gene uncertain. The germline CDR1 and CDR2 sequences are SGHRS and YFSETQ. This CDR3 is built from 14 residues. Trimming shortened V by 4 bases and J by 4 bases, and 12 bases separated the two germline ends. Supplemented by reference TRBV5-1 and TRBJ1-3, the full variable domain reads KAGVTQTPRYLIKTRGQQVTLSCSPISGHRSVSWYQQTPGQGLQFLFEYFSETQRNKGNFPGRFSGRQFSNSRSEMNVSTLELGDSALYLCASSPGSSGNTIYFGEGSWLTVV.

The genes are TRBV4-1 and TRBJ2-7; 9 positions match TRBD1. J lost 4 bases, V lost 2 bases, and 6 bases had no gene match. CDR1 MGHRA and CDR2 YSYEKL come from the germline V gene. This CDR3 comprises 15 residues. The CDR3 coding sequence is TGCGCCAGCAGCCAACCAAGGGACAGGGTATACGAGCAGTACTTC. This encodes CASSQPRDRVYEQYF.

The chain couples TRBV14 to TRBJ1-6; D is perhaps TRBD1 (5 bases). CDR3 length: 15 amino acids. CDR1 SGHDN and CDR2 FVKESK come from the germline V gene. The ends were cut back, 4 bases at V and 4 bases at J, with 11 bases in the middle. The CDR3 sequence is CASSLRGAYNSPLHF. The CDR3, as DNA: TGTGCCAGCAGCCTACGTGGGGCTTATAATTCACCCCTCCACTTT. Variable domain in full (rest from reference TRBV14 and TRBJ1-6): EAGVTQFPSHSVIEKGQTVTLRCDPISGHDNLYWYRRVMGKEIKFLLHFVKESKQDESGMPNNRFLAERTGGTYSTLKVQPAELEDSGVYFCASSLRGAYNSPLHFGNGTRLTVT.

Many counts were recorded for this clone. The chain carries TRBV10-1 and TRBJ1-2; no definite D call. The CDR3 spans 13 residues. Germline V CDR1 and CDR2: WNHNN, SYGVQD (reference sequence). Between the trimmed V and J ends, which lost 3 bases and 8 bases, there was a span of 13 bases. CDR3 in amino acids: CASSDAGSNGYTF. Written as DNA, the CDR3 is TGCGCCAGCAGTGACGCAGGCTCAAACGGCTACACCTTC.

The CDR3 nucleotides read TGTGCCAGCAGCCTTATTAGGGGGCGAGTTGGTAACACTGAAGCTTTCTTT. It is translated as CASSLIRGRVGNTEAFF. This chain links TRBV11-2 with TRBJ1-1; 7 bases line up with TRBD1. Germline loops: CDR1 SGHAT, CDR2 FQNNGV. V dropped 5 bases and J dropped 2; count of bases not matched to a gene: 14. This CDR3 contains 17 residues.

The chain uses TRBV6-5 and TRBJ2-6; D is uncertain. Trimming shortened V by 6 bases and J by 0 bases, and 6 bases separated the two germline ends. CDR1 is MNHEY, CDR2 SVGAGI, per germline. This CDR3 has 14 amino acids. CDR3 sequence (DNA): TGTGCCAGCAGGACCCGCTCTGGGGCCAACGTCCTGACTTTC. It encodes CASRTRSGANVLTF.

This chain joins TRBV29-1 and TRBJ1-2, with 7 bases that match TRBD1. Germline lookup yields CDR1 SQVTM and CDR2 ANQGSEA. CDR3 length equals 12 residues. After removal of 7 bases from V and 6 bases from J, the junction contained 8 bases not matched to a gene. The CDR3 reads CSAHTGVDGYTF. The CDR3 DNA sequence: TGCAGCGCTCACACAGGGGTGGATGGCTACACCTTC. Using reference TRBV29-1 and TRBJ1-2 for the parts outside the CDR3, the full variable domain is SAVISQKPSRDICQRGTSLTIQCQVDSQVTMMFWYRQQPGQSLTLIATANQGSEATYESGFVIDKFPISRPNLTFSTLTVSNMSPEDSSIYLCSAHTGVDGYTFGSGTRLTVV.

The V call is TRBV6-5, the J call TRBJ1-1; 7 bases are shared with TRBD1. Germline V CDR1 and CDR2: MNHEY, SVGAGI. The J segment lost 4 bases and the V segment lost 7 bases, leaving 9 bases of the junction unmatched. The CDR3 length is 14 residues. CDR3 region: CASTYDRALTEAFF. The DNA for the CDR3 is TGTGCCAGCACCTACGACAGGGCCCTCACTGAAGCTTTCTTT.

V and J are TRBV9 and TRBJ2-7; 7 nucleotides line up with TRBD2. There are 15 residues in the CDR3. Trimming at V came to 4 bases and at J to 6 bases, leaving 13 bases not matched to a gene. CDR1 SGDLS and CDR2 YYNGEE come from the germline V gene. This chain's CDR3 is CASSISIRGVGEQYF. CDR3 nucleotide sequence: TGTGCCAGCAGCATCTCTATCCGGGGGGTAGGCGAGCAGTACTTC.

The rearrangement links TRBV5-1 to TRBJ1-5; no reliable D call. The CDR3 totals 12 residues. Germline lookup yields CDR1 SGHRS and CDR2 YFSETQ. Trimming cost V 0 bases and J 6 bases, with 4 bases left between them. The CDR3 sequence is CASSLEGQPQHF. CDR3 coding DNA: TGCGCCAGCAGCTTGGAGGGTCAGCCCCAGCATTTT.

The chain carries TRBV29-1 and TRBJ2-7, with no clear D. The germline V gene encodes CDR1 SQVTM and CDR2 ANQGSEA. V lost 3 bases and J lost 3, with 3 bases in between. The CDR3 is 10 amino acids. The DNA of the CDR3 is TGCAGCGTTGAGGACTACGAGCAGTACTTC. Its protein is CSVEDYEQYF.

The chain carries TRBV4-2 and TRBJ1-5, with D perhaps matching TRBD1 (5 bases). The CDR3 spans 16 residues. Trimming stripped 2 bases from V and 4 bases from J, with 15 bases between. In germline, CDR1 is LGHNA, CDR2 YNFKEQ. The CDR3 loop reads CASSQQTERRNQPQHF. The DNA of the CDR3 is TGTGCCAGCAGCCAACAGACAGAGCGTCGGAATCAGCCCCAGCATTTT.

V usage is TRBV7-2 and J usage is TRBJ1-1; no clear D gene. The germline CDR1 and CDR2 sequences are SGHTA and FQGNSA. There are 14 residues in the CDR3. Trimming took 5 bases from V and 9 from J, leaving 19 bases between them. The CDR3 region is CASSPLGKVRQAFF. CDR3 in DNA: TGTGCCAGCAGCCCGTTAGGGAAAGTAAGGCAAGCTTTCTTT. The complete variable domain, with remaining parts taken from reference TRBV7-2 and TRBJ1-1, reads GAGVSQSPSNKVTEKGKDVELRCDPISGHTALYWYRQSLGQGLEFLIYFQGNSAPDKSGLPSDRFSAERTGGSVSTLTIQRTQQEDSAVYLCASSPLGKVRQAFFGQGTRLTVV.

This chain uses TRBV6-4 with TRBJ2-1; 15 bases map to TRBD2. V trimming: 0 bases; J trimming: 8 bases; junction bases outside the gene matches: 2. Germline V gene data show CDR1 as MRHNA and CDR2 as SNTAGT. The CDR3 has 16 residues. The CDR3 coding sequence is TGTGCCAGCAGTGACTCGGGACTAGCGGGGGGACATGAGCAGTTCTTC. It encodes CASSDSGLAGGHEQFF.

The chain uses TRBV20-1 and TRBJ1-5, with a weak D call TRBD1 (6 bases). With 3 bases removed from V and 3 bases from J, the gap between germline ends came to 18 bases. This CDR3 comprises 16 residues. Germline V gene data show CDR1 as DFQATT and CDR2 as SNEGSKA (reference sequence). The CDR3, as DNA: TGCAGTGCTAGTTCCGGGGGGCGAAGGGACAATCAGCCCCAGCATTTT. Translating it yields CSASSGGRRDNQPQHF.